Detailed here is one TCR beta chain. What it binds is not known. This entry is derived from a study of T cells in localized non-small cell lung cancer. Study-wide results and caveats: Only one tumor region went through sequencing, so heterogeneity may still be there. Appearances in adjacent lung were noted for a median 57 of the top 100 tumor clones. Blood T cell density predicted longer survival; adjacent-lung clonality, shorter.

This CDR3 spans 14 amino acids. The germline V gene has CDR1 WSHSY and CDR2 SAAADI. Trimming left V 2 bases short and J 10 bases short, with 12 bases between. The data were produced by immunoSEQ multiplex PCR, yet TCRdb's version contains in-frame clones alone and is incomplete. The repertoire holds about 45,000 clones, with around 81% as singletons. The source was peripheral blood mononuclear cells, collected before any cancer treatment. This sequence originates from a man between 40 and 70 years old with stage III lung adenocarcinoma. V and J are TRBV10-2 and TRBJ1-6; D is possibly TRBD1 (6 bases). CDR3: CASSERDIESPLHF. In DNA, the CDR3 is TGCGCCAGCAGTGAGAGGGACATAGAGTCACCCCTCCACTTT.